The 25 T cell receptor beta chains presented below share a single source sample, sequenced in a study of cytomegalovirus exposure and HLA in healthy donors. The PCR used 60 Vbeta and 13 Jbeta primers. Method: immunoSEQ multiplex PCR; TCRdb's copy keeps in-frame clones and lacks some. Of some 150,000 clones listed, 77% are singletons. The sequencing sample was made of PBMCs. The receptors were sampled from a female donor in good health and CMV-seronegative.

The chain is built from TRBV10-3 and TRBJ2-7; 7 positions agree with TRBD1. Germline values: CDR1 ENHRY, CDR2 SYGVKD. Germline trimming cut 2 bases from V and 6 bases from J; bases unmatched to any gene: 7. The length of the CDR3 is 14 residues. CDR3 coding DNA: TGTGCCATCAGTGAGCTAGATACAGGGGTCGAGCAGTACTTC. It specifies CAISELDTGVEQYF.

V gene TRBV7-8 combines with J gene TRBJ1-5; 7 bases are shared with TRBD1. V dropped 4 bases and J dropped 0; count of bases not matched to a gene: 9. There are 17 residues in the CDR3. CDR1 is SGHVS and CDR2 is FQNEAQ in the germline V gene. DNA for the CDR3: TGTGCCAGCAGCTGGGACCGGACAGGAGGTAGCAATCAGCCCCAGCATTTT. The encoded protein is CASSWDRTGGSNQPQHF.

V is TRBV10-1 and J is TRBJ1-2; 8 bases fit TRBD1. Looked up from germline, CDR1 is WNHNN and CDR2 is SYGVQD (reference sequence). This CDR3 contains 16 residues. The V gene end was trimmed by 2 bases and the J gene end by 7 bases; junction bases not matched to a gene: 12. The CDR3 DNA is TGCGCCAGCAGTGAGGGACAGGGACCCAATTTGCGTGGCTACACCTTC. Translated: CASSEGQGPNLRGYTF.

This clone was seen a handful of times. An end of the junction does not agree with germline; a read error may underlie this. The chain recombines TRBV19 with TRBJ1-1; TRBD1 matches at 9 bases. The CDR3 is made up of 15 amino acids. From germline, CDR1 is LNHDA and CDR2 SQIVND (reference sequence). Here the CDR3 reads CASSIRQDRGFHWGF. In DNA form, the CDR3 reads TGTGCCAGTAGTATAAGGCAGGACAGGGGATTTCATTGGGGCTTT. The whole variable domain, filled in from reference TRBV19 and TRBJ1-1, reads DGGITQSPKYLFRKEGQNVTLSCEQNLNHDAMYWYRQDPGQGLRLIYYSQIVNDFQKGDIAEGYSVSREKKESFPLTVTSAQKNPTAFYLCASSIRQDRGFHWGFGQGTRLTVV.

The chain's CDR3 is CASSLEQGARTPLHF. The DNA of the CDR3 is TGTGCCAGCAGCCTAGAACAGGGGGCGCGTACACCCCTCCACTTT. This chain connects TRBV7-6 to TRBJ1-6; TRBD1 aligns across 9 bases. Germline-derived CDR1 and CDR2 are SGHVS and FNYEAQ. With 5 bases clipped from V and 11 bases from J, the junction kept 10 bases outside the gene matches. This CDR3 spans 15 amino acids. The variable domain in full, completed from reference TRBV7-6 and TRBJ1-6, reads GAGVSQSPRYKVTKRGQDVALRCDPISGHVSLYWYRQALGQGPEFLTYFNYEAQQDKSGLPNDRFSAERPEGSISTLTIQRTEQRDSAMYRCASSLEQGARTPLHFGNGTRLTVT.

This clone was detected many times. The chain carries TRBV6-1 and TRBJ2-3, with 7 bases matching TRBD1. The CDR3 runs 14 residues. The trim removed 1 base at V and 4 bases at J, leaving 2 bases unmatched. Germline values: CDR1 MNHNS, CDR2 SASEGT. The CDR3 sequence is CASSEGGGADTQYF. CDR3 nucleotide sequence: TGTGCCAGCAGTGAAGGAGGGGGCGCAGATACGCAGTATTTT.

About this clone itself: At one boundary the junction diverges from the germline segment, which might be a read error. The DNA for the CDR3 is TGTGCTAGCAGCTTCGGGACTAGCGCTAACAATGAGCAGTTCTTC. This codes for CASSFGTSANNEQFF. This sequence joins TRBV7-7 and TRBJ2-1; TRBD2 aligns across 10 bases. There are 15 residues in the CDR3. CDR1 and CDR2 (germline): SSHAT, FNYEAQ (reference sequence).

In DNA form, the CDR3 reads TGTGCCAGTAGTATAGTAGCCGCGGGGGCAGATACGCAGTATTTT. This sequence encodes CASSIVAAGADTQYF. The chain carries TRBV19 and TRBJ2-3; 7 nucleotides align to TRBD2. The V and J ends lost 1 base and 4 bases, in that order; junction bases with no gene match: 5. This CDR3 region has 15 residues. CDR1 is LNHDA, CDR2 SQIVND, per germline (reference sequence). Full variable domain (missing parts from reference TRBV19 and TRBJ2-3): DGGITQSPKYLFRKEGQNVTLSCEQNLNHDAMYWYRQDPGQGLRLIYYSQIVNDFQKGDIAEGYSVSREKKESFPLTVTSAQKNPTAFYLCASSIVAAGADTQYFGPGTRLTVL.

Written as DNA, the CDR3 is TGTGCCACCAGCAGGGGGACGGGAGTCTACTATGGCTACACCTTC. This encodes CATSRGTGVYYGYTF. The chain uses TRBV15 and TRBJ1-2, with a tentative D call TRBD1 (5 bases). Deletions cut 3 bases from V and 3 bases from J, with 14 bases between. Germline V CDR1 and CDR2: LNHNV, YYDKDF (reference sequence). The CDR3 is 15 amino acids.

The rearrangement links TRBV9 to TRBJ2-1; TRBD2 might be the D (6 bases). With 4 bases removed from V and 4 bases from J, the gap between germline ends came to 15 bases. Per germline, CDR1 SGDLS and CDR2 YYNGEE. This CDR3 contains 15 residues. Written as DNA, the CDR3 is TGTGCCAGCAGCACCGGGGGAGCCTTATACAATGAGCAGTTCTTC. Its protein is CASSTGGALYNEQFF.

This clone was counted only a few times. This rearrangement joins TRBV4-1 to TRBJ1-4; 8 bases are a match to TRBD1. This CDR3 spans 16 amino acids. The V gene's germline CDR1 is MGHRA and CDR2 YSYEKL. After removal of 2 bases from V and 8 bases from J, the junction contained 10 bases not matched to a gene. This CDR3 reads CASSQYGQGRREKLFF. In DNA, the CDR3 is TGCGCCAGCAGCCAATATGGACAGGGCCGGAGGGAAAAACTGTTTTTT.

The DNA of the CDR3 is TGCGCCAGCAGCCAAGATTTAGGGGGGGGCACTGAAGCTTTCTTT. This translates into CASSQDLGGGTEAFF. The chain links TRBV4-1 to TRBJ1-1; D possibly corresponds to TRBD1 (6 bases). V lost 0 bases and J 4 bases, leaving 12 bases between the germline ends. Germline V gene lookup returns CDR1 MGHRA and CDR2 YSYEKL. This CDR3 has 15 amino acids.

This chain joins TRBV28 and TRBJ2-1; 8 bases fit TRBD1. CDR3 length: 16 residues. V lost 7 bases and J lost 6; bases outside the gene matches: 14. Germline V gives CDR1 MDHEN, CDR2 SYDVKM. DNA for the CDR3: TGTGCCAGCACCATCCCGGGACAGGAATTCTCCAATGAGCAGTTCTTC. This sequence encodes CASTIPGQEFSNEQFF.

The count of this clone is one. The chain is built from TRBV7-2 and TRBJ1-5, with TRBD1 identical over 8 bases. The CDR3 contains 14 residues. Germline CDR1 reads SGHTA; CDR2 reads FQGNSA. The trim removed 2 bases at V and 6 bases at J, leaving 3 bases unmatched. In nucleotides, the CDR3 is TGTGCCAGCAGCTTAATCAGGGGGCGTCAGCCCCAGCATTTT. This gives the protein CASSLIRGRQPQHF.

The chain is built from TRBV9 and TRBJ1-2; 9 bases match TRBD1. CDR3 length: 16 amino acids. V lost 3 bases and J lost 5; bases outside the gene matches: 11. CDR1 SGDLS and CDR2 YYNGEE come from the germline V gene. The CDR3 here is CASSGLNRGRGYGYTF. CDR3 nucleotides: TGTGCCAGCAGCGGATTGAACAGGGGGCGTGGGTATGGCTACACCTTC.

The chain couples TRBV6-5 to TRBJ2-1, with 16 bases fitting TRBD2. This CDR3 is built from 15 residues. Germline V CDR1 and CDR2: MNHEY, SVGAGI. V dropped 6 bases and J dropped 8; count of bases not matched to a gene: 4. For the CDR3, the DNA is TGTGCCAGCAGGGGACTAGCGGGGGGGCGGCATGAGCAGTTCTTC. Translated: CASRGLAGGRHEQFF.

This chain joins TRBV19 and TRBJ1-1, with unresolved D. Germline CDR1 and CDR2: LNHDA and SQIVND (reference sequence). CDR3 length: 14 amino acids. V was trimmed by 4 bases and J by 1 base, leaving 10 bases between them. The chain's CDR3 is CASSRARGNTEAFF. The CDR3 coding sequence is TGTGCCAGTAGTAGGGCGCGGGGGAACACTGAAGCTTTCTTT. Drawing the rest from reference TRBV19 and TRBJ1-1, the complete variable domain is DGGITQSPKYLFRKEGQNVTLSCEQNLNHDAMYWYRQDPGQGLRLIYYSQIVNDFQKGDIAEGYSVSREKKESFPLTVTSAQKNPTAFYLCASSRARGNTEAFFGQGTRLTVV.

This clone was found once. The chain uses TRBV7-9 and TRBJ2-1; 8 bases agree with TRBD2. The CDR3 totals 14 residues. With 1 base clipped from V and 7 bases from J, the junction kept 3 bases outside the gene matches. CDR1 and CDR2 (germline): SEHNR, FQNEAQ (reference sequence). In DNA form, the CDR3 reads TGTGCCAGCAGCTTAGAATCTAGCGGGAATGAGCAGTTCTTC. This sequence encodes CASSLESSGNEQFF.

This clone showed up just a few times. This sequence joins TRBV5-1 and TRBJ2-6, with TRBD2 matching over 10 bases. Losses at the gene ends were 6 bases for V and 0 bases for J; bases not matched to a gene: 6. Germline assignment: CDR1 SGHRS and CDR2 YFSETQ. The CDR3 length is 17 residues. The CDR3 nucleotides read TGCGCCAGCACCGGGGGACTAGCGTACTCTGGGGCCAACGTCCTGACTTTC. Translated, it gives CASTGGLAYSGANVLTF.

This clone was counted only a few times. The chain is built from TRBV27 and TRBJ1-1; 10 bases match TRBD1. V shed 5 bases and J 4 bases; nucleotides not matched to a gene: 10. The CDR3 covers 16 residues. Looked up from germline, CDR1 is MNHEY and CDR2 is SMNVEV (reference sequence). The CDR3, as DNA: TGTGCCAGCAGTCTTCGACAGGGGGCAGGTGGCACTGAAGCTTTCTTT. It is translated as CASSLRQGAGGTEAFF.

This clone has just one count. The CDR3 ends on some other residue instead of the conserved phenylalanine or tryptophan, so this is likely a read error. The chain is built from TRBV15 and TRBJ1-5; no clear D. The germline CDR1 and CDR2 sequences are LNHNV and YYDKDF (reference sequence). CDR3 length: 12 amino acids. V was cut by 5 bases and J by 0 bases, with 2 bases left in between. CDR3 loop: CATSHSNQPQHL. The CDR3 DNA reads TGTGCCACCAGCCATAGCAATCAGCCCCAGCATCTT.

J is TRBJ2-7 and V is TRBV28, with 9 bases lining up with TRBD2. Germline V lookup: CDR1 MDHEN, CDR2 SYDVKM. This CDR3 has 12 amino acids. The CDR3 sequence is CVAGDNTSEQYF. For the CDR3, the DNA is TGTGTAGCGGGAGACAATACTAGCGAGCAGTACTTC.

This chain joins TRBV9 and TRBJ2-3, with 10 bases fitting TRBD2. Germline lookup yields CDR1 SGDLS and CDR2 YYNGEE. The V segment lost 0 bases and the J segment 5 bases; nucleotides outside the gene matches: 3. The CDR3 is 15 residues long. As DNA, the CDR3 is TGTGCCAGCAGCGTAGCGGGGACTAGCGTAGATACGCAGTATTTT. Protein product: CASSVAGTSVDTQYF.

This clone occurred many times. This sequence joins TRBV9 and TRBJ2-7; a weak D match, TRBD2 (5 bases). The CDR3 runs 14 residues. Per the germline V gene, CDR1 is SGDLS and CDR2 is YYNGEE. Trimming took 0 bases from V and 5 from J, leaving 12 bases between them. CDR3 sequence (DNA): TGTGCCAGCAGCGTAGCTGGGAGATACGACGAGCAGTACTTC. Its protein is CASSVAGRYDEQYF.

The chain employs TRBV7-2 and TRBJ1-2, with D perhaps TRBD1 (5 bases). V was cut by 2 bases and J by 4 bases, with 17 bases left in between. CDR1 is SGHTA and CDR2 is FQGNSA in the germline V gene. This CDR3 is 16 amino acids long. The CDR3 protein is CASSLRGKGDAYGYTF. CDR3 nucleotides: TGTGCCAGCAGCTTAAGGGGTAAAGGTGACGCCTATGGCTACACCTTC.